Following are 10 T cell receptor beta chains from one sample sequenced in a study of human T cells and chemical hapten exposure. Each CDR3 protein is one row after TCRdb ran MiXCR on the RACE reads. The data show 28,000 or so distinct CDR3 sequences, with over 4.5% seen just once and around 6% held by the top ten. The sample's time point: patch test 3, about 24 weeks after DPC sensitization. Treatment denoted: therapeutic diphenylcyclopropenone sensitization with weekly scalp DPC. This material consisted of whole blood, taken in connection with sensitization to the hapten diphenylcyclopropenone (DPC). All receptors derive from a man aged 30 to 45 with alopecia areata. Some clones in this sample may be carry-over from other donors' samples.

This clonotype was recorded many times. The chain carries TRBV12-3 or TRBV12-4 and TRBJ2-2, with a tentative D call TRBD2 (5 bases). Trimming took 11 bases from V and 3 from J, leaving 10 bases between them. The CDR3 sequence is 12 residues long. The CDR3, as DNA: TGTGCCCACAAGGGAGACACCGGGGAGCTGTTTTTT. Protein: CAHKGDTGELFF.

This clonotype was recorded many times. The V and J genes are TRBV3-1 and TRBJ2-7; D is unclear. Trimming removed 4 bases at V and 7 bases at J, with 8 bases between. The CDR3 loop spans 11 amino acids. Germline V gene data show CDR1 as LGHDT and CDR2 as YNNKEL (reference sequence). The CDR3 DNA reads TGTGCCAGCAGCCTCTCCGAAGAGCAGTACTTC. It specifies CASSLSEEQYF.

This clonotype was counted at least ten times. The V call is TRBV7-2, the J call TRBJ2-7, with a tentative D call TRBD2 (6 bases). Germline V lookup: CDR1 SGHTA, CDR2 FQGNSA. V lost 5 bases and J lost 6, with 17 bases in between. This CDR3 has 14 residues. In DNA form, the CDR3 reads TGTGCCAGCAGCCCTCCTAGCGTTGGTGGCGAGCAGTACTTC. Amino acids: CASSPPSVGGEQYF.

The sample holds many counts of this clonotype. V usage is TRBV6-2 or TRBV6-3 and J usage is TRBJ2-7, with D perhaps matching TRBD1 (6 bases). V was cut by 7 bases and J by 1 base, with 20 bases left in between. The germline V gene has CDR1 MNHEY and CDR2 SVGEGT. The CDR3 extends over 16 amino acids. CDR3 residues: CASIDPPRTASYEQYF. The CDR3 DNA follows: TGTGCCAGCATTGACCCCCCAAGGACAGCTTCCTACGAGCAGTACTTC.

This clonotype was observed at least ten times. The chain links TRBV5-1 to TRBJ2-7, with D uncertain. The germline V gene encodes CDR1 SGHRS and CDR2 YFSETQ. The CDR3 sequence is 13 residues long. Trimming removed 2 bases at V and 0 bases at J, with 6 bases between. Here the CDR3 reads CASSFSPSYEQYF. The CDR3, as DNA: TGCGCCAGCAGCTTCTCCCCCTCCTACGAGCAGTACTTC.

About this clonotype: With a much larger clone just one base away, this may be a read error. The chain recombines TRBV28 with TRBJ2-5; D is unresolved. Trimming took off 5 bases at V and 5 bases at J, with 18 bases between the two ends. Germline CDR1 MDHEN, CDR2 SYDVKM. The CDR3 is 15 residues long. In DNA form, the CDR3 reads TGTGCCAGCAGTCTGCCGGGCCTACCGAAGGAGACCCAGTACTTC. Translation: CASSLPGLPKETQYF.

This clonotype was observed many times. The CDR3 region is CASSAPGTPYPDEQFF. CDR3 bases: TGTGCCAGCAGCGCACCCGGGACTCCCTACCCCGATGAGCAGTTCTTC. V usage is TRBV5-5 and J usage is TRBJ2-1, with D perhaps TRBD2 (6 bases). Germline V gene sequence: CDR1 SGHKS, CDR2 YYEKEE (reference sequence). V lost 4 bases and J lost 8, with 22 bases in between. The CDR3 is 16 amino acids.

This clonotype was recorded many times. The rearrangement links TRBV14 to TRBJ2-5; 8 bases line up with TRBD2. V shed 5 bases and J 3 bases; nucleotides not matched to a gene: 14. This CDR3 contains 17 residues. Germline V gives CDR1 SGHDN, CDR2 FVKESK. CDR3 nucleotides: TGTGCCAGCAGCTCCCGAGGGTGGCTAGCGGGCGAAGAGACCCAGTACTTC. It specifies CASSSRGWLAGEETQYF.

This clonotype turned up a few times. The chain has TRBV28 and TRBJ2-3; D is possibly TRBD1 or TRBD2 (5 bases each). Germline lookup yields CDR1 MDHEN and CDR2 SYDVKM. Deletions cut 9 bases from V and 4 bases from J, with 17 bases between. The CDR3 length is 14 residues. Here the CDR3 reads CASFPGRRADTQYF. The CDR3 DNA is TGTGCCAGTTTTCCGGGACGAAGGGCAGATACGCAGTATTTT.

The sample holds many counts of this clonotype. V and J are TRBV6-1 and TRBJ2-7, with D possibly matching TRBD2 (6 bases). Germline V gene lookup returns CDR1 MNHNS and CDR2 SASEGT. The CDR3 has 15 amino acids. Trimming left V 0 bases short and J 0 bases short, with 9 bases between. CDR3: CASSEAGGSSYEQYF. The DNA for the CDR3 is TGTGCCAGCAGTGAAGCGGGGGGAAGCTCCTACGAGCAGTACTTC.